Listed below are T cell receptor beta chains from one sample, sequenced in a study of shared T cell receptors in the human thymus. Sequencing used immunoSEQ multiplex PCR; TCRdb keeps in-frame clones, though not all of them. The sample includes 63,000 or so clones, 90% to 95% of them seen just once. Sequencing used thymocytes. The receptors stem from a human donor. CDR3s include the opening cysteine and the closing phenylalanine or tryptophan. Each record gives: clone size, V gene, D gene, J gene, CDR3 protein, CDR3 DNA. D genes are given only for firm matches. The listing skips clone size in some rows; elsewhere it reads once, few, many or a size class.

size: once
V: TRBV19
D: .
J: TRBJ1-5
CDR3: CASSIDPQVGDGNQPQHF
DNA: TGTGCCAGTAGTATAGACCCCCAGGTGGGGGACGGCAATCAGCCCCAGCATTTT

size: .
V: TRBV23-1
D: .
J: TRBJ1-5
CDR3: CASSQPHQPQHF
DNA: TGCGCCAGCAGTCAGCCTCATCAGCCCCAGCATTTT

size: .
V: TRBV4-1
D: .
J: TRBJ2-5
CDR3: CASSQDQGGRYQETQYF
DNA: TGCGCCAGCAGCCAAGATCAGGGCGGAAGGTACCAAGAGACCCAGTACTTC

size: .
V: TRBV7-3
D: TRBD2
J: TRBJ2-2
CDR3: CASSRGLAGGNTGELFF
DNA: TGTGCCAGCAGCCGCGGACTAGCGGGGGGAAACACCGGGGAGCTGTTTTTT

size: .
V: TRBV5-1
D: TRBD2
J: TRBJ2-1
CDR3: CASRIIAGESYNEQFF
DNA: TGCGCCAGCAGAATCATCGCGGGGGAGTCCTACAATGAGCAGTTCTTC

size: once
V: TRBV7-9
D: .
J: TRBJ2-3
CDR3: CASNQSAPTIRDTQYF
DNA: TGTGCCAGCAACCAATCCGCCCCTACGATACGGGATACGCAGTATTTT

size: .
V: TRBV5-4
D: TRBD2
J: TRBJ2-4
CDR3: CASSLRAGDIQYF
DNA: TGTGCCAGCAGCTTGAGGGCGGGGGACATTCAGTACTTC

size: .
V: TRBV19
D: .
J: TRBJ2-3
CDR3: CASIRKVGGEDTQYF
DNA: TGTGCCAGTATCAGGAAAGTGGGAGGTGAAGATACGCAGTATTTT

size: .
V: TRBV5-6
D: .
J: TRBJ1-6
CDR3: CASSLPRGVGISPLHF
DNA: TGTGCCAGCAGCTTACCGCGCGGGGTTGGGATTTCACCCCTCCACTTT

size: .
V: TRBV11-1
D: .
J: TRBJ2-3
CDR3: CASSLDRGAGAITDTQYF
DNA: TGTGCCAGCAGCTTAGATCGAGGGGCGGGGGCAATCACAGATACGCAGTATTTT

size: .
V: TRBV7-7
D: TRBD2
J: TRBJ2-3
CDR3: CASSPSRVTSGDQGGTDTQYF
DNA: TGTGCCAGCAGCCCCTCGCGGGTGACTAGCGGGGATCAAGGGGGTACAGATACGCAGTATTTT

size: .
V: TRBV6-6
D: .
J: TRBJ2-2
CDR3: CASSCNSPGELFF
DNA: TGTGCCAGCAGTTGTAACAGCCCCGGGGAGCTGTTTTTT

size: few
V: TRBV10-1
D: .
J: TRBJ2-7
CDR3: CASSPKKRSYEQYF
DNA: TGCGCCAGCAGTCCAAAAAAAAGGTCGTACGAGCAGTACTTC

size: .
V: TRBV7-2
D: TRBD1
J: TRBJ1-1
CDR3: CASSLPGTGGKDTEAFF
DNA: TGTGCCAGCAGCTTACCCGGGACAGGGGGCAAGGACACTGAAGCTTTCTTT

size: once
V: TRBV28
D: .
J: TRBJ1-1
CDR3: CASSLAKGRMGGGNTEAFF
DNA: TGTGCCAGCAGTTTGGCGAAAGGGCGGATGGGCGGAGGGAACACTGAAGCTTTCTTT

size: .
V: TRBV20-1
D: .
J: TRBJ2-7
CDR3: CSAHRAGEQYF
DNA: TGCAGTGCTCACAGGGCCGGCGAGCAGTACTTC

size: .
V: TRBV27
D: TRBD1
J: TRBJ1-3
CDR3: CASSPRFDAGTGASGNTIYF
DNA: TGTGCCAGCAGTCCCCGCTTCGATGCCGGGACAGGGGCCTCTGGAAACACCATATATTTT

size: .
V: TRBV5-1
D: .
J: TRBJ2-7
CDR3: CASSSAGVSYEQYF
DNA: TGCGCCAGCAGCTCGGCCGGGGTTTCCTACGAGCAGTACTTC

size: .
V: TRBV7-9
D: .
J: TRBJ1-2
CDR3: CASTAPQSGYGYTF
DNA: TGTGCCAGCACCGCCCCCCAGAGCGGCTATGGCTACACCTTC

size: .
V: TRBV10-3
D: .
J: TRBJ2-4
CDR3: CAISDNWGIPSYVQYF
DNA: TGTGCCATCAGTGATAACTGGGGAATACCCTCCTACGTTCAGTACTTC

size: .
V: TRBV4-3
D: .
J: TRBJ1-3
CDR3: CASSQVLRNSGNTIYF
DNA: TGCGCCAGCAGCCAAGTTTTAAGGAACTCTGGAAACACCATATATTTT

size: .
V: TRBV11-2
D: .
J: TRBJ2-5
CDR3: CASSLHRALGGHETQYF
DNA: TGTGCCAGCAGCTTGCACCGTGCGTTGGGGGGGCACGAGACCCAGTACTTC

size: .
V: TRBV27
D: TRBD1
J: TRBJ1-2
CDR3: CASSQMGQFYGYTF
DNA: TGTGCCAGCAGTCAAATGGGACAGTTCTATGGCTACACCTTC

size: .
V: TRBV5-5
D: TRBD1
J: TRBJ1-6
CDR3: CASSSRDRSIPLHF
DNA: TGTGCCAGCAGCTCAAGGGACAGATCGATACCCCTCCACTTT

size: .
V: TRBV25-1
D: .
J: TRBJ2-5
CDR3: CASSEAGETQYF
DNA: TGTGCCAGCAGTGAGGCTGGGGAGACCCAGTACTTC

size: .
V: TRBV30
D: TRBD1
J: TRBJ1-5
CDR3: CAWSVKERDRVGSNQPQHF
DNA: TGTGCCTGGAGTGTAAAGGAGAGGGACAGGGTTGGTTCCAATCAGCCCCAGCATTTT

size: .
V: TRBV14
D: .
J: TRBJ1-5
CDR3: CASSHRTPHSNQPQHF
DNA: TGTGCCAGCAGCCACAGGACTCCTCATAGCAATCAGCCCCAGCATTTT

size: .
V: TRBV11-3
D: .
J: TRBJ2-3
CDR3: CASSQHGDTQYF
DNA: TGTGCCAGCAGCCAACATGGCGATACGCAGTATTTT

size: .
V: TRBV25-1
D: .
J: TRBJ1-1
CDR3: CASSARDESEGEAFF
DNA: TGTGCCAGCAGTGCCCGAGATGAATCTGAGGGTGAAGCTTTCTTT

size: .
V: TRBV7-8
D: .
J: TRBJ1-2
CDR3: CASSSIRPGPRPDYGYTF
DNA: TGTGCCAGCTCCTCGATAAGACCGGGACCGAGACCCGACTATGGCTACACCTTC

size: .
V: TRBV5-4
D: .
J: TRBJ2-5
CDR3: CASSLDREHETQYF
DNA: TGTGCCAGCAGCTTGGACAGGGAACACGAGACCCAGTACTTC

size: once
V: TRBV7-2
D: .
J: TRBJ2-7
CDR3: CASSLAGTIYEQYF
DNA: TGTGCCAGCAGCTTAGCAGGGACCATCTACGAGCAGTACTTC

size: .
V: TRBV11-1
D: .
J: TRBJ2-5
CDR3: CASTSKMGPEETQYF
DNA: TGTGCCAGCACCTCAAAGATGGGACCTGAGGAGACCCAGTACTTC

size: .
V: TRBV9
D: .
J: TRBJ2-1
CDR3: CASSSRHGFEQFF
DNA: TGTGCCAGCAGCTCCCGACACGGTTTTGAGCAGTTCTTC

size: .
V: TRBV4-1
D: .
J: TRBJ2-1
CDR3: CASSQDKTPRNEQFF
DNA: TGCGCCAGCAGCCAAGACAAGACTCCCCGCAATGAGCAGTTCTTC

size: .
V: TRBV9
D: .
J: TRBJ1-2
CDR3: CASSVLAGENYGYTF
DNA: TGTGCCAGCAGCGTTTTGGCAGGAGAAAACTATGGCTACACCTTC

size: .
V: TRBV11-1
D: .
J: TRBJ1-2
CDR3: CASSVLAGKTYGYTF
DNA: TGTGCCAGCAGCGTCTTAGCTGGAAAGACCTATGGCTACACCTTC

size: .
V: TRBV5-4
D: TRBD1
J: TRBJ1-4
CDR3: CASSLIGDRKEILAEKLFF
DNA: TGTGCCAGCAGCTTGATTGGGGACAGAAAGGAGATTTTAGCCGAAAAACTGTTTTTT

size: .
V: TRBV10-3
D: .
J: TRBJ1-3
CDR3: CAISTGPGNTIYF
DNA: TGTGCCATCAGTACAGGGCCTGGAAACACCATATATTTT

size: .
V: TRBV6-4
D: TRBD2
J: TRBJ2-3
CDR3: CASSDSSGGATDTQYF
DNA: TGTGCCAGCAGTGACTCAAGCGGGGGGGCCACAGATACGCAGTATTTT

size: once
V: TRBV5-4
D: .
J: TRBJ2-4
CDR3: CASSLATRGGDKNIQYF
DNA: TGTGCCAGCAGCTTGGCCACCCGAGGGGGGGACAAAAACATTCAGTACTTC

size: .
V: TRBV6-1
D: TRBD1
J: TRBJ2-7
CDR3: CASTKGQGSSYEQYF
DNA: TGTGCCAGCACCAAGGGACAGGGATCCTCCTACGAGCAGTACTTC

size: .
V: TRBV25-1
D: .
J: TRBJ1-6
CDR3: CASLGQPYNSPLHF
DNA: TGTGCCAGCCTGGGGCAGCCCTATAATTCACCCCTCCACTTT

size: .
V: TRBV6-5
D: TRBD1
J: TRBJ2-1
CDR3: CASSSYGQVSYNEQFF
DNA: TGTGCCAGCAGTTCCTACGGACAGGTCTCCTACAATGAGCAGTTCTTC

size: .
V: TRBV5-1
D: TRBD2
J: TRBJ2-3
CDR3: CASSLVVGTSGGVSTDTQYF
DNA: TGCGCCAGCAGCTTGGTTGTCGGGACTAGCGGGGGGGTATCCACAGATACGCAGTATTTT

size: .
V: TRBV7-8
D: TRBD1
J: TRBJ2-7
CDR3: CASSLVRVPGQGGPNDYEQYF
DNA: TGTGCCAGCAGCTTAGTCCGCGTTCCCGGACAGGGCGGACCAAACGACTACGAGCAGTACTTC

size: .
V: TRBV5-1
D: .
J: TRBJ2-7
CDR3: CASSLGDTSPYEQYF
DNA: TGCGCCAGCAGCTTGGGGGACACTTCCCCCTACGAGCAGTACTTC

size: .
V: TRBV13
D: TRBD2
J: TRBJ2-3
CDR3: CASSASPTSGGGMDTQYF
DNA: TGTGCCAGCAGCGCCTCGCCGACTAGCGGGGGGGGTATGGATACGCAGTATTTT

size: .
V: TRBV18
D: TRBD1
J: TRBJ1-6
CDR3: CASSPDRGGNSPLHF
DNA: TGTGCCAGCTCACCCGACAGGGGAGGGAATTCACCCCTCCACTTT

size: .
V: TRBV5-1
D: .
J: TRBJ1-3
CDR3: CASSIPTGTGNTIYF
DNA: TGCGCCAGCAGCATACCAACAGGGACTGGAAACACCATATATTTT

size: .
V: TRBV4-1
D: .
J: TRBJ2-2
CDR3: CASSLAGPRETGELFF
DNA: TGCGCCAGCAGCCTTGCCGGGCCGCGAGAGACCGGGGAGCTGTTTTTT

size: .
V: TRBV4-2
D: TRBD2
J: TRBJ2-4
CDR3: CASSSGLAEKNIQYF
DNA: TGTGCCAGCAGCTCCGGACTAGCGGAAAAAAACATTCAGTACTTC

size: .
V: TRBV25-1
D: .
J: TRBJ1-2
CDR3: CASSERGVGGYTF
DNA: TGTGCCAGCAGTGAAAGGGGCGTAGGTGGCTACACCTTC

size: .
V: TRBV11-2
D: TRBD1
J: TRBJ1-2
CDR3: CASSFQTGGAEGYTF
DNA: TGTGCCAGCAGCTTTCAGACAGGGGGCGCGGAAGGCTACACCTTC

size: .
V: TRBV5-1
D: .
J: TRBJ1-4
CDR3: CASRIGGYEKLFF
DNA: TGCGCCAGCAGGATAGGGGGGTATGAAAAACTGTTTTTT

size: few
V: TRBV7-8
D: .
J: TRBJ1-6
CDR3: CASSLGPDHNSPLHF
DNA: TGTGCCAGCAGCTTAGGTCCGGATCATAATTCACCCCTCCACTTT

size: .
V: TRBV9
D: .
J: TRBJ1-1
CDR3: CASSVRGIGTEAFF
DNA: TGTGCCAGCAGCGTACGGGGGATTGGAACTGAAGCTTTCTTT